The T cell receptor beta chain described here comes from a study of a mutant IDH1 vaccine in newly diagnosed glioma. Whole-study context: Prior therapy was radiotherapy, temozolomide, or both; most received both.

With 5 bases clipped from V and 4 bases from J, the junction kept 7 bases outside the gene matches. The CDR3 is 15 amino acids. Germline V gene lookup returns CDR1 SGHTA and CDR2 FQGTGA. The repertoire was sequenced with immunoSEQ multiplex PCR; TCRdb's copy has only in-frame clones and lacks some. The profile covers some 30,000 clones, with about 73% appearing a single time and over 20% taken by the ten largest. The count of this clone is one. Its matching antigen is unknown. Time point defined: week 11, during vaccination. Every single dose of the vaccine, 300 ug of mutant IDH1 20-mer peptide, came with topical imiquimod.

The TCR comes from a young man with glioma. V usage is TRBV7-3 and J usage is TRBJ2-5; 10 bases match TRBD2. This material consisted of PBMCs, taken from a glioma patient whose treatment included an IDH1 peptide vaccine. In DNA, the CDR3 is TGTGCCAGCAGCACTAGCGGGATGAGGGGAGAGACCCAGTACTTC. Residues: CASSTSGMRGETQYF.